This is a list of T cell receptor beta chains from one sample in a study of cytomegalovirus exposure and HLA in healthy donors. Libraries were prepared by immunoSEQ multiplex PCR; TCRdb keeps only in-frame clonotypes and omits some of them. This table holds about 100,000 clones, roughly 71% found once. Sequenced input: PBMCs. These receptors were taken from a middle-aged man in good health and CMV-seronegative. The CDR3 runs from the conserved cysteine through the conserved F or W. Each record gives: D gene, clone size, J gene, V gene, CDR3 DNA, CDR3 protein. D genes are given only for firm matches. A clone size is listed for some rows: how often the clone was seen (once, few, many), or a class if it is expanded.

d_call: TRBD2; clone_size: .; j_call: TRBJ2-1; v_call: TRBV5-1; cdr3_nt: TGCGCCAGCAGCTCGGGGACTAGCGGGAGGGCCAATGAGCAGTTCTTC; cdr3_aa: CASSSGTSGRANEQFF
d_call: .; clone_size: .; j_call: TRBJ1-3; v_call: TRBV5-1; cdr3_nt: TGCGCCAGCAGCTCGGGTGGGGGCCGGAGTGGAAACACCATATATTTT; cdr3_aa: CASSSGGGRSGNTIYF
d_call: TRBD2; clone_size: .; j_call: TRBJ2-3; v_call: TRBV7-6; cdr3_nt: TGTGCCAGCAGCTCTAGCGGGAGGGCGACAGATACGCAGTATTTT; cdr3_aa: CASSSSGRATDTQYF
d_call: .; clone_size: .; j_call: TRBJ2-3; v_call: TRBV18; cdr3_nt: TGTGCCAGCTCACCGAGCGGAGAGGATACGCAGTATTTT; cdr3_aa: CASSPSGEDTQYF
d_call: .; clone_size: .; j_call: TRBJ1-1; v_call: TRBV4-1; cdr3_nt: TGCGCCAGCAGCCGTGTTCGGGACACTGAAGCTTTCTTT; cdr3_aa: CASSRVRDTEAFF
d_call: TRBD1; clone_size: few; j_call: TRBJ1-5; v_call: TRBV2; cdr3_nt: TGTGCCAGCCAGGGGGTTGATTATCAGCCCCAGCATTTT; cdr3_aa: CASQGVDYQPQHF
d_call: .; clone_size: .; j_call: TRBJ1-2; v_call: TRBV11-2; cdr3_nt: TGTGCCAGCAGCTTAAGGGGGTCCAACTATGGCTACACCTTC; cdr3_aa: CASSLRGSNYGYTF
d_call: .; clone_size: few; j_call: TRBJ1-1; v_call: TRBV7-2; cdr3_nt: TGTGCCAGCAGCTTACAGGCAGGGCGGACTGAAGCTTTCTTT; cdr3_aa: CASSLQAGRTEAFF
d_call: .; clone_size: few; j_call: TRBJ1-1; v_call: TRBV27; cdr3_nt: TGTGCCAGCAGGGCGGGTTTGTACACTGAAGCTTTCTTT; cdr3_aa: CASRAGLYTEAFF
d_call: .; clone_size: once; j_call: TRBJ1-1; v_call: TRBV5-1; cdr3_nt: TGCGCCAGCAGGCTTGGAACAGTCCCTGAAGCTTTCTTT; cdr3_aa: CASRLGTVPEAFF
d_call: TRBD1; clone_size: .; j_call: TRBJ2-3; v_call: TRBV18; cdr3_nt: TGTGCCAGCTCACCAGGCAGGGGGCAAGATACGCAGTATTTT; cdr3_aa: CASSPGRGQDTQYF
d_call: .; clone_size: .; j_call: TRBJ1-1; v_call: TRBV28; cdr3_nt: TGTGCCAGCAGCTCTAGATCGGGGAACACTGAAGCTTTCTTT; cdr3_aa: CASSSRSGNTEAFF
d_call: TRBD2; clone_size: .; j_call: TRBJ2-7; v_call: TRBV27; cdr3_nt: TGTGTCAGCAGTTGGGTAGCGGGGAACTACGAGCAGTACTTC; cdr3_aa: CVSSWVAGNYEQYF
d_call: TRBD2; clone_size: few; j_call: TRBJ2-1; v_call: TRBV2; cdr3_nt: TGTGCCAGCAGTGAAACAGCGGGGGTTGAGCAGTTCTTC; cdr3_aa: CASSETAGVEQFF
d_call: TRBD1; clone_size: .; j_call: TRBJ2-6; v_call: TRBV7-8; cdr3_nt: TGTGCCAGCAGCTTGCGGCAGGGGGTCTCTGGGGCCAACGTCCTGACTTTC; cdr3_aa: CASSLRQGVSGANVLTF
d_call: .; clone_size: .; j_call: TRBJ2-1; v_call: TRBV19; cdr3_nt: TGTGCCAGTAGTACACCTTTTGTTAGGGGGAAGTCCTACAATGAGCAGTTCTTC; cdr3_aa: CASSTPFVRGKSYNEQFF
d_call: TRBD1; clone_size: .; j_call: TRBJ2-1; v_call: TRBV11-3; cdr3_nt: TGTGCCAGCAGCTTAGAGGCAGGGGGTAACAATGAGCAGTTCTTC; cdr3_aa: CASSLEAGGNNEQFF
d_call: .; clone_size: .; j_call: TRBJ2-1; v_call: TRBV4-1; cdr3_nt: TGCGCCAGCAGCGCGGGACTTGACTCCTACAATGAGCAGTTCTTC; cdr3_aa: CASSAGLDSYNEQFF
d_call: .; clone_size: few; j_call: TRBJ1-5; v_call: TRBV16; cdr3_nt: TGTGCCAGCAGCCAATCAGCTAATAGCAATCAGCCCCAGCATTTT; cdr3_aa: CASSQSANSNQPQHF
d_call: .; clone_size: .; j_call: TRBJ1-4; v_call: TRBV9; cdr3_nt: TGTGCCAGCAGCCCCTCGGGGGGGCATGGGGCTAATGAAAAACTGTTTTTT; cdr3_aa: CASSPSGGHGANEKLFF
d_call: .; clone_size: .; j_call: TRBJ1-4; v_call: TRBV7-3; cdr3_nt: TGTGCCAGCACGGTCGCAACTAATGAAAAACTGTTTTTT; cdr3_aa: CASTVATNEKLFF
d_call: .; clone_size: .; j_call: TRBJ1-2; v_call: TRBV6-5; cdr3_nt: TGTGCCAGCACTAAGGACAGCAACTATGGCTACACCTTC; cdr3_aa: CASTKDSNYGYTF
d_call: TRBD2; clone_size: .; j_call: TRBJ2-5; v_call: TRBV6-5; cdr3_nt: TGTGCCAGCAGCCGATCTAGCGGGATACAAGAGACCCAGTACTTC; cdr3_aa: CASSRSSGIQETQYF
d_call: .; clone_size: .; j_call: TRBJ2-7; v_call: TRBV28; cdr3_nt: TGTGCCAGCAGGCACCTTGGCGGCTACGAGCAGTACTTC; cdr3_aa: CASRHLGGYEQYF
d_call: .; clone_size: .; j_call: TRBJ1-5; v_call: TRBV9; cdr3_nt: TGTGCCAGCAGCGAGTCCCCGGGAGGGGCCAGCCCACTTAATCAGCCCCAGCATTTT; cdr3_aa: CASSESPGGASPLNQPQHF
d_call: TRBD2; clone_size: .; j_call: TRBJ2-3; v_call: TRBV4-1; cdr3_nt: TGCGCCAGCAGCCAAGGTGCTAGCGGGGGGGTGGGTACGCAGTATTTT; cdr3_aa: CASSQGASGGVGTQYF
d_call: .; clone_size: .; j_call: TRBJ1-1; v_call: TRBV6-5; cdr3_nt: TGTGCCAGCAGTCCAGGGTGGGGTACGAACACTGAAGCTTTCTTT; cdr3_aa: CASSPGWGTNTEAFF
d_call: TRBD1; clone_size: once; j_call: TRBJ2-5; v_call: TRBV18; cdr3_nt: TGTGCCAGCTCGGAAGGACAGGTCGGGACAGAGACCCAGTACTTC; cdr3_aa: CASSEGQVGTETQYF
d_call: TRBD1; clone_size: once; j_call: TRBJ2-1; v_call: TRBV30; cdr3_nt: TGTGCCTGGAGTGGACAGGGGAATGAGCAGTTCTTC; cdr3_aa: CAWSGQGNEQFF
d_call: TRBD2; clone_size: few; j_call: TRBJ2-5; v_call: TRBV9; cdr3_nt: TGTGCCAGCAGCGTAGGAACTAGCGGGGGGGCCGAGACCCAGTACTTC; cdr3_aa: CASSVGTSGGAETQYF
d_call: TRBD1; clone_size: .; j_call: TRBJ1-1; v_call: TRBV29-1; cdr3_nt: TGCAGCGTGACACAGGGGGGGGACACTGAAGCTTTCTTT; cdr3_aa: CSVTQGGDTEAFF
d_call: .; clone_size: .; j_call: TRBJ2-3; v_call: TRBV25-1; cdr3_nt: TGTGCCAGCAGTCCTGGGTGGAGAGATACGCAGTATTTT; cdr3_aa: CASSPGWRDTQYF
d_call: TRBD1; clone_size: .; j_call: TRBJ2-5; v_call: TRBV5-1; cdr3_nt: TGCGCCAGCAGCTTGTACGGAGGACAGGGGGCCCAGACCCAGTACTTC; cdr3_aa: CASSLYGGQGAQTQYF
d_call: .; clone_size: .; j_call: TRBJ2-1; v_call: TRBV7-9; cdr3_nt: TGTGCCAGCAGCTTAGGGGCCGCAACTAATGAGCAGTTCTTC; cdr3_aa: CASSLGAATNEQFF
d_call: TRBD2; clone_size: .; j_call: TRBJ2-7; v_call: TRBV5-1; cdr3_nt: TGCGCCAGCAGCATTGCAGCGGGAGGCCCCTACGAGCAGTACTTC; cdr3_aa: CASSIAAGGPYEQYF